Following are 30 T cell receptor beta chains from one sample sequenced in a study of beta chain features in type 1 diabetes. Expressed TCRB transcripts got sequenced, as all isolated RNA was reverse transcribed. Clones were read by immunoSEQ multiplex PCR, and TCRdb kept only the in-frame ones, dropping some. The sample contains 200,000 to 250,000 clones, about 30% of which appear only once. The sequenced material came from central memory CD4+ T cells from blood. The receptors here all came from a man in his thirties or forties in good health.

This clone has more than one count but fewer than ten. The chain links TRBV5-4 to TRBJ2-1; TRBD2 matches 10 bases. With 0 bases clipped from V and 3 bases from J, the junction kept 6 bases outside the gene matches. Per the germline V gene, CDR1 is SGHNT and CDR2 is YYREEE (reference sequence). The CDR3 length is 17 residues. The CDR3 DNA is TGTGCCAGCAGCTTGGAAGGAAAGCGGGGGGGCTACAATGAGCAGTTCTTC. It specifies CASSLEGKRGGYNEQFF.

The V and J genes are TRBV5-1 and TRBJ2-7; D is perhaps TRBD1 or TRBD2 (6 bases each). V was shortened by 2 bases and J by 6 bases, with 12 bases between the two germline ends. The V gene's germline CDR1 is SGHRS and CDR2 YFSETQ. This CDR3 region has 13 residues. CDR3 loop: CASSFGQRVEQYF. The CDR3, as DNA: TGCGCCAGCAGCTTTGGACAGCGGGTCGAGCAGTACTTC.

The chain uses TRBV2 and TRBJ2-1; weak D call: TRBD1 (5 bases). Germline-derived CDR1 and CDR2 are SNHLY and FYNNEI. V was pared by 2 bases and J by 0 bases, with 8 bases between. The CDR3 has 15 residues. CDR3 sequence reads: CASSERGSSYNEQFF. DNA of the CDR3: TGTGCCAGCAGTGAAAGGGGAAGCTCCTACAATGAGCAGTTCTTC.

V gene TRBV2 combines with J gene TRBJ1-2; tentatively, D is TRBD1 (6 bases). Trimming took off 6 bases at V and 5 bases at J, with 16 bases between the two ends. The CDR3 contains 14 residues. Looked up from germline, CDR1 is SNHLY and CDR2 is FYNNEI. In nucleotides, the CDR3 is TGTGCCAGCAGGGGGGACAACCTCCTTTATGGCTACACCTTC. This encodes CASRGDNLLYGYTF. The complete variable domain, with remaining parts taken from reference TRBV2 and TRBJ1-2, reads EPEVTQTPSHQVTQMGQEVILRCVPISNHLYFYWYRQILGQKVEFLVSFYNNEISEKSEIFDDQFSVERPDGSNFTLKIRSTKLEDSAMYFCASRGDNLLYGYTFGSGTRLTVV.

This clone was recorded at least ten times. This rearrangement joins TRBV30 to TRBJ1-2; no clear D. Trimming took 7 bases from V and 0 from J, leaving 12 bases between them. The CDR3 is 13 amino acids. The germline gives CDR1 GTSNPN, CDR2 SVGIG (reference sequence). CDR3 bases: TGTGCCTATTCCGGAGGAGCTAACTATGGCTACACCTTC. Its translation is CAYSGGANYGYTF.

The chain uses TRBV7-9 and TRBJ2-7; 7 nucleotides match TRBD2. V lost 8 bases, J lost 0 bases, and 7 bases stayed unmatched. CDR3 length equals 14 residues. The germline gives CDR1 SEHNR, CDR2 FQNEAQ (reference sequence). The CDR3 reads CASACGGASYEQYF. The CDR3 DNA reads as TGTGCCAGCGCGTGCGGGGGTGCCTCCTACGAGCAGTACTTC.

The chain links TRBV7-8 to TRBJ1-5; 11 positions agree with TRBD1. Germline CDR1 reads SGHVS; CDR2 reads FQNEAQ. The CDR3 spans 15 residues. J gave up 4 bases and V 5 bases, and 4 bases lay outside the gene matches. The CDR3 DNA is TGTGCCAGCAGCACTGGGACAGGGGGAAATCAGCCCCAGCATTTT. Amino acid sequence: CASSTGTGGNQPQHF.

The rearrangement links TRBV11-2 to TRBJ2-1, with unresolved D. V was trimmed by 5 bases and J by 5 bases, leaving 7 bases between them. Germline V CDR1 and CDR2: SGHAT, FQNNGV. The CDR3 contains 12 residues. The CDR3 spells CASSLRDNEQFF. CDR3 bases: TGTGCCAGCAGCCTTAGGGACAATGAGCAGTTCTTC.

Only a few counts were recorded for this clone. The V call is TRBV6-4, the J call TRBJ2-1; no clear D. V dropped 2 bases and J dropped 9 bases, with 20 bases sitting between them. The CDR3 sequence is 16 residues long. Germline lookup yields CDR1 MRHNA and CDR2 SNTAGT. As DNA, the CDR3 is TGTGCCAGCAGTGACGAGGTTGGGCGCGGTAAGGGTGAGCAGTTCTTC. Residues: CASSDEVGRGKGEQFF.

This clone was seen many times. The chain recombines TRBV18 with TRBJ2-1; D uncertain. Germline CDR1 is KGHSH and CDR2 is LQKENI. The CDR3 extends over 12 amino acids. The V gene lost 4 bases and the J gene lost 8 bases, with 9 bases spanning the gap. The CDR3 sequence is CASSRLDDEQFF. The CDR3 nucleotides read TGTGCCAGCTCACGGCTGGACGATGAGCAGTTCTTC.

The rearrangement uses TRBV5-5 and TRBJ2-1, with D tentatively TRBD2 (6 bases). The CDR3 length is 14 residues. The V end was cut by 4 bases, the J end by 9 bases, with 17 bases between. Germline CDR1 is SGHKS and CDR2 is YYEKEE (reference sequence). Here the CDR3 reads CASSQGTRASEQFF. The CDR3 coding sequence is TGTGCCAGCAGCCAAGGGACTCGGGCCAGTGAGCAGTTCTTC.

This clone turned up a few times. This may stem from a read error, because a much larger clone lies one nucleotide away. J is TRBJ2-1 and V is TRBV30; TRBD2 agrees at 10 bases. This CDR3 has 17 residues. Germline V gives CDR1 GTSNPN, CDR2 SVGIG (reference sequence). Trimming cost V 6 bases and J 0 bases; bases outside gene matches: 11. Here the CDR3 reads CACLPSGGLRSYNEQFF. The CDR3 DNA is TGTGCCTGCTTGCCTAGCGGGGGCCTTCGCTCCTACAATGAGCAGTTCTTC.

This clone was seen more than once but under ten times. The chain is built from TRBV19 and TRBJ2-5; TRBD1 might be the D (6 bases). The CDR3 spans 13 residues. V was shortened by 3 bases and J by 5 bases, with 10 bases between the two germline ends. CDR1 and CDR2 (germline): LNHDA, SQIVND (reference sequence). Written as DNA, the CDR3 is TGTGCCAGTAGTATGGGCAGGGGTGAGACCCAGTACTTC. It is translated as CASSMGRGETQYF.

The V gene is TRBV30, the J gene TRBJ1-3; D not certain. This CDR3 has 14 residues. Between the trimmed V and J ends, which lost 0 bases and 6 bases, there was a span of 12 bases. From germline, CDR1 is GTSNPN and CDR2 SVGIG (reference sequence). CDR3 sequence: CAWSVLAPENTIYF. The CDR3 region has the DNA TGTGCCTGGAGTGTGTTGGCCCCAGAAAACACCATATATTTT.

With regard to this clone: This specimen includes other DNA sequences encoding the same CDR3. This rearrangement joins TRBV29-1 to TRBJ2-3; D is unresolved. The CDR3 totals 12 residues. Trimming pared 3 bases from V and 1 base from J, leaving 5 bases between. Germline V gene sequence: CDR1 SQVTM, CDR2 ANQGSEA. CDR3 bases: TGCAGCGTTGAGGATGGCACAGATACGCAGTATTTT. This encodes CSVEDGTDTQYF.

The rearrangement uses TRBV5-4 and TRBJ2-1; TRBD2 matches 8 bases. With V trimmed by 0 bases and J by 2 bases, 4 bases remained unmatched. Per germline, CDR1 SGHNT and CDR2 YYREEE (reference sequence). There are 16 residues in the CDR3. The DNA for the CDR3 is TGTGCCAGCAGCTTGGAAGCGGGAGTGCCCTACAATGAGCAGTTCTTC. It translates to CASSLEAGVPYNEQFF.

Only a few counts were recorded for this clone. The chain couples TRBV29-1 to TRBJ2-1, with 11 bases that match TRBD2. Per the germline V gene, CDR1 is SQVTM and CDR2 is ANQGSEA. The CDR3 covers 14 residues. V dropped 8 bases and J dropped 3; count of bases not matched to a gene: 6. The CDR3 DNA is TGCAGCTCCCATCTAGCGGGAGGCTACAATGAGCAGTTCTTC. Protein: CSSHLAGGYNEQFF.

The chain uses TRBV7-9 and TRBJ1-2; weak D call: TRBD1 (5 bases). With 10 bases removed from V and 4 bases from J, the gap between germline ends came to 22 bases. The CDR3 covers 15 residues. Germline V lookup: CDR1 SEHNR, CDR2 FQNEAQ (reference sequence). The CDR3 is CAIGDFSPSVYGYTF. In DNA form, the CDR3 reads TGTGCCATCGGGGACTTCTCCCCTTCAGTCTATGGCTACACCTTC.

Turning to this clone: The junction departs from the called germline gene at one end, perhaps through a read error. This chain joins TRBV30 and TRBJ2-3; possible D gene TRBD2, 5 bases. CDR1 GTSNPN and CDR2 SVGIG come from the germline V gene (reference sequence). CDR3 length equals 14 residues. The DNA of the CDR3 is TGTTCCTGGAGTCCGGGATCTAGCACAGATACGCAGTATTTT. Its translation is CSWSPGSSTDTQYF.

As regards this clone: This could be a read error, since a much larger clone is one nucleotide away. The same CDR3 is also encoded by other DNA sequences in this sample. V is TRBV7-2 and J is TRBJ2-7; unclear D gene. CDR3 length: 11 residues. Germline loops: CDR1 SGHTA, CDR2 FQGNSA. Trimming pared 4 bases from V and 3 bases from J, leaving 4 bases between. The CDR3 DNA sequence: TGTGCCAGCAGCTCCTACTACGAGCAGTACTTC. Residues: CASSSYYEQYF.

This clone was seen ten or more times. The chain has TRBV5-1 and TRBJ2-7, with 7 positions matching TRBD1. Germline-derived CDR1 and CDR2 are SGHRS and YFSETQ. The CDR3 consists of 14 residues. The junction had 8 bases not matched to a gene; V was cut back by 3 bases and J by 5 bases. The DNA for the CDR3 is TGCGCCAGCAGCTGGATGACAGGGCGAGACGAGCAGTACTTC. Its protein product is CASSWMTGRDEQYF.

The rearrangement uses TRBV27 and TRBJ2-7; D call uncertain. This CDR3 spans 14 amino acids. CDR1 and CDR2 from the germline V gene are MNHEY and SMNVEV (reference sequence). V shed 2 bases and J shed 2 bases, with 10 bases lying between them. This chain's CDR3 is CASSLGALPYEQYF. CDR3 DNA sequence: TGTGCCAGCAGTTTAGGCGCACTTCCCTACGAGCAGTACTTC.

The CDR3 loop reads CASSVAGTGTGYTF. The DNA of the CDR3 is TGTGCCAGCAGCGTAGCGGGGACAGGGACTGGCTACACCTTC. V is TRBV9 and J is TRBJ1-2; 9 bases are shared with TRBD1. Looked up from germline, CDR1 is SGDLS and CDR2 is YYNGEE. There are 14 residues in the CDR3. The V gene end was trimmed by 0 bases and the J gene end by 7 bases; junction bases not matched to a gene: 4.

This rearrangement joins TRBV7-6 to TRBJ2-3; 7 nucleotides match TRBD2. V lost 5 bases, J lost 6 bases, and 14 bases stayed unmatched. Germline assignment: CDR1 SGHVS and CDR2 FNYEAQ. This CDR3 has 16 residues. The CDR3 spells CASSPNGAGLSDTQYF. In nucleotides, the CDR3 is TGTGCCAGCAGCCCCAACGGGGCGGGACTATCTGATACGCAGTATTTT.

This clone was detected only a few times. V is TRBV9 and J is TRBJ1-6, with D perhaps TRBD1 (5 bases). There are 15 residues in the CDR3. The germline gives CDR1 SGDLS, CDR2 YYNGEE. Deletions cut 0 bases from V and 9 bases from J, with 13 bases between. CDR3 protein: CASSVDTGSPSPLHF. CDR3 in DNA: TGTGCCAGCAGCGTAGACACAGGATCTCCTTCACCCCTCCACTTT.

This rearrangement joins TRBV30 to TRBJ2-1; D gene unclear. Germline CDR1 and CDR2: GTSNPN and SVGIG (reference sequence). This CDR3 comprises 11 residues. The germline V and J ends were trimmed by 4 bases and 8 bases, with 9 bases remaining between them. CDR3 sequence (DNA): TGTGCCTGGACGGGTCGGGATGAGCAGTTCTTC. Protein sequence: CAWTGRDEQFF.

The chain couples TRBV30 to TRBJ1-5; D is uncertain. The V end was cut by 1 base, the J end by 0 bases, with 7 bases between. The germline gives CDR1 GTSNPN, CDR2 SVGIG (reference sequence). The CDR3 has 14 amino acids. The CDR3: CAWSGLNSNQPQHF. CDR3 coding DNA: TGTGCCTGGAGTGGCCTGAATAGCAATCAGCCCCAGCATTTT.

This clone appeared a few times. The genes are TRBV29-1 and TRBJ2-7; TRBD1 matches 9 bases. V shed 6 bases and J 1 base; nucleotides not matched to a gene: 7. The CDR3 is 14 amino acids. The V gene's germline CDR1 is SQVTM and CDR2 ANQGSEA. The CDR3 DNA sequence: TGCAGCGTCACAACAGGGGGCAATTCCTACGAGCAGTACTTC. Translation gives CSVTTGGNSYEQYF.

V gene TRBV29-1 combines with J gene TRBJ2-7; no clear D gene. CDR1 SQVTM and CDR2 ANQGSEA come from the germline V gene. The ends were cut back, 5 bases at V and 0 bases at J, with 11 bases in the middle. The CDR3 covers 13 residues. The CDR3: CSVSARSSYEQYF. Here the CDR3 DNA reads TGCAGCGTTTCAGCCAGGAGCTCCTACGAGCAGTACTTC.

CDR3 sequence: CASSVVGNGEQYF. CDR3 nucleotide sequence: TGTGCCAGTAGTGTGGTGGGGAATGGCGAGCAGTACTTC. The V call is TRBV19, the J call TRBJ2-7; D gene ambiguous. The germline gives CDR1 LNHDA, CDR2 SQIVND (reference sequence). With 5 bases removed from V and 6 bases from J, the gap between germline ends came to 14 bases. CDR3 length equals 13 residues.